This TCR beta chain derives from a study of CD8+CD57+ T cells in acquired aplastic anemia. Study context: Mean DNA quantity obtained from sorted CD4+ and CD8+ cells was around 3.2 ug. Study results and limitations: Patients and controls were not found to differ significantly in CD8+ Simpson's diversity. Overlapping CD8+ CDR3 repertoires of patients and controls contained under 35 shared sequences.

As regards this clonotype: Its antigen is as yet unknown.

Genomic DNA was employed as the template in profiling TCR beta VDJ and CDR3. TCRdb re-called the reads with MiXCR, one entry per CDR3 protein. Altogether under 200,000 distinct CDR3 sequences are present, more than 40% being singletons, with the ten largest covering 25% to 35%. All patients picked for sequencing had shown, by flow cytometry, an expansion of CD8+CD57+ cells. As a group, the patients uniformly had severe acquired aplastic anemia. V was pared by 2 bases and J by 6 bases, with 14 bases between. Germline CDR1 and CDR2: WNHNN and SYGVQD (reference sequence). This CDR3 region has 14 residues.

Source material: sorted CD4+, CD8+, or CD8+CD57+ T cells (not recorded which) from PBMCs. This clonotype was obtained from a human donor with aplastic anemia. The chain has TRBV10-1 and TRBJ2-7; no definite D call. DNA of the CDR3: TGCGCCAGCAGTGAGCAAGCTCCCCCTCTCGAGCAGTACTTC. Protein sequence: CASSEQAPPLEQYF.